What follows are 10 T cell receptor beta chains derived from one specimen sequenced in a study of technical replicates of blood from a few donors. Measured with immunoSEQ multiplex PCR; TCRdb has only the in-frame clones, and not every one. The data contain about 75,000 clones, about 97% of them singletons. Sequenced material: T cells isolated from PBMCs. The receptors were sampled from a human donor in good health.

The chain joins TRBV5-8 to TRBJ1-2; no definite D call. Trimming cost V 0 bases and J 2 bases, with 8 bases left between them. This CDR3 is built from 14 residues. Germline-derived CDR1 and CDR2 are SGHTS and YDEGEE. The CDR3 here is CASSLVAANYGYTF. CDR3 DNA: TGTGCCAGCAGCTTGGTAGCAGCCAACTATGGCTACACCTTC.

This clone appeared once. The chain employs TRBV30 and TRBJ2-7; 8 nucleotides align to TRBD2. CDR3 length: 14 amino acids. CDR1 and CDR2 (germline): GTSNPN, SVGIG (reference sequence). V gave up 0 bases and J gave up 2 bases; unmatched junction bases: 3. The CDR3 here is CAWSVSGGPYEQYF. CDR3 DNA: TGTGCCTGGAGTGTAAGCGGGGGCCCCTACGAGCAGTACTTC.

The chain combines TRBV10-3 with TRBJ1-4, with unresolved D. The CDR3 totals 11 residues. The ends were cut back, 10 bases at V and 7 bases at J, with 10 bases in the middle. Germline lookup yields CDR1 ENHRY and CDR2 SYGVKD. The CDR3 sequence is CATSGSEKLFF. The DNA for the CDR3 is TGTGCCACCTCGGGGAGTGAAAAACTGTTTTTT.

The rearrangement joins TRBV4-1 to TRBJ2-5, with D perhaps TRBD2 (6 bases). The CDR3 spans 18 residues. Deletions cut 3 bases from V and 5 bases from J, with 25 bases between. Germline CDR1 and CDR2: MGHRA and YSYEKL. The chain's CDR3 is CASSHGWISGDPRETQYF. The CDR3 nucleotides read TGCGCCAGCAGCCACGGTTGGATTAGCGGAGACCCAAGGGAGACCCAGTACTTC.

The rearrangement uses TRBV28 and TRBJ2-2, with TRBD2 as a possible D gene (5 bases). V shed 5 bases and J shed 2 bases, with 9 bases lying between them. This CDR3 region has 14 residues. Germline V CDR1 and CDR2: MDHEN, SYDVKM. CDR3 nucleotide sequence: TGTGCCAGCAGTCCAGGACTTAACACCGGGGAGCTGTTTTTT. Protein sequence: CASSPGLNTGELFF.

The chain employs TRBV19 and TRBJ2-7; 12 bases line up with TRBD2. Germline-derived CDR1 and CDR2 are LNHDA and SQIVND (reference sequence). V dropped 6 bases and J dropped 2; count of bases not matched to a gene: 11. CDR3 length: 17 amino acids. CDR3 amino acids: CASSLTSGSIGAYEQYF. The CDR3 nucleotides are TGTGCCAGTAGCCTGACTAGCGGGAGCATAGGGGCCTACGAGCAGTACTTC. Full variable domain (rest looked up from reference TRBV19 and TRBJ2-7): DGGITQSPKYLFRKEGQNVTLSCEQNLNHDAMYWYRQDPGQGLRLIYYSQIVNDFQKGDIAEGYSVSREKKESFPLTVTSAQKNPTAFYLCASSLTSGSIGAYEQYFGPGTRLTVT.

The CDR3: CSVATGLDGYTF. CDR3 nucleotides: TGCAGCGTTGCTACAGGGTTGGATGGCTACACCTTC. The chain carries TRBV29-1 and TRBJ1-2, with a weak D call TRBD1 (6 bases). The CDR3 length is 12 residues. Trimming pared 4 bases from V and 6 bases from J, leaving 12 bases between. From germline, CDR1 is SQVTM and CDR2 ANQGSEA.

This clone was picked up one time. V gene TRBV2 combines with J gene TRBJ1-2; 10 bases fit TRBD1. Germline V gene data show CDR1 as SNHLY and CDR2 as FYNNEI. V lost 6 bases and J lost 5; bases outside the gene matches: 6. This CDR3 is 14 amino acids long. In DNA form, the CDR3 reads TGTGCCAGCAGCATTAGACAGGGGGCATATGGCTACACCTTC. This translates into CASSIRQGAYGYTF.

The gene calls are TRBV11-2 and TRBJ2-1, with D possibly being TRBD2 (5 bases). Deletions cut 5 bases from V and 4 bases from J, with 24 bases between. Germline values: CDR1 SGHAT, CDR2 FQNNGV. CDR3 length equals 18 residues. This CDR3 is CASSPFGSILRGYNEQFF. CDR3 nucleotide sequence: TGTGCCAGCAGCCCCTTTGGTTCTATATTACGGGGTTACAATGAGCAGTTCTTC.

This chain joins TRBV2 and TRBJ2-6; D is undetermined. This CDR3 spans 15 amino acids. Germline CDR1 SNHLY, CDR2 FYNNEI. Trimming stripped 6 bases from V and 0 bases from J, with 9 bases between. CDR3 nucleotide sequence: TGTGCCAGCAGGGCTACAGACTCTGGGGCCAACGTCCTGACTTTC. It encodes CASRATDSGANVLTF.